These T cell receptor beta chains were read from a single sample in a study of blood T cell repertoires in COVID-19. TCRdb's copy holds only in-frame clones and misses some; the assay was immunoSEQ multiplex PCR. Altogether some 350,000 clones are present, approximately 87% being singletons, with the ten largest covering about 6%. The sequenced material came from peripheral blood. The receptors shown here come from a woman between 45 and 60 years old with COVID-19, enrolled during active disease. The CDR3 runs from the conserved cysteine through the conserved F or W. Fields, in order: V gene, J gene, D gene, CDR3 protein. The D gene is left open where the match is weak.

v_call: TRBV12-3/TRBV12-4; j_call: TRBJ2-1; d_call: -; cdr3_aa: CASSPSQNEQFF
v_call: TRBV19; j_call: TRBJ2-3; d_call: TRBD1; cdr3_aa: CASSIMGQLTDTQYF
v_call: TRBV2; j_call: TRBJ2-1; d_call: -; cdr3_aa: CASMLAGRSNEQFF
v_call: TRBV7-2; j_call: TRBJ2-1; d_call: TRBD2; cdr3_aa: CASSLGGGGYNEQFF
v_call: TRBV11-3; j_call: TRBJ1-2; d_call: TRBD1; cdr3_aa: CASSFGQGVSLYGYTF
v_call: TRBV15; j_call: TRBJ1-2; d_call: -; cdr3_aa: CATSRLQGSYGYTF
v_call: TRBV27; j_call: TRBJ2-1; d_call: -; cdr3_aa: CASSLSGLNSPKGGQFF
v_call: TRBV2; j_call: TRBJ1-6; d_call: -; cdr3_aa: CASSRQDYNSPLHF
v_call: TRBV9; j_call: TRBJ2-6; d_call: -; cdr3_aa: CASSGLAAGANVLTF
v_call: TRBV7-3; j_call: TRBJ2-2; d_call: TRBD2; cdr3_aa: CASSFGTSGRRELFF
v_call: TRBV2; j_call: TRBJ1-1; d_call: TRBD1; cdr3_aa: CATGQEYLAEAFF
v_call: TRBV15; j_call: TRBJ2-5; d_call: TRBD1; cdr3_aa: CATSRERDRGQETQYF
v_call: TRBV25-1; j_call: TRBJ1-1; d_call: -; cdr3_aa: CASSVTGYEAFF
v_call: TRBV7-3; j_call: TRBJ1-1; d_call: -; cdr3_aa: CASSLSPPGNTEAFF
v_call: TRBV14; j_call: TRBJ2-1; d_call: -; cdr3_aa: CASSHRDWHNEQFF
v_call: TRBV5-1; j_call: TRBJ2-3; d_call: TRBD1; cdr3_aa: CASTRDRRDTQYF
v_call: TRBV18; j_call: TRBJ2-1; d_call: -; cdr3_aa: CASSPLVRGEQFF
v_call: TRBV5-4; j_call: TRBJ2-2; d_call: TRBD2; cdr3_aa: CASSSMTSGRGTGELFF
v_call: TRBV27; j_call: TRBJ2-2; d_call: -; cdr3_aa: CASSLLETGSGLNTGELFF
v_call: TRBV5-8; j_call: TRBJ2-3; d_call: -; cdr3_aa: CASSKRSISRSTTDTQYF
v_call: TRBV5-5; j_call: TRBJ2-3; d_call: -; cdr3_aa: CASSLVASEDTQYF
v_call: TRBV6-5; j_call: TRBJ2-5; d_call: -; cdr3_aa: CASRTRETQYF
v_call: TRBV29-1; j_call: TRBJ1-1; d_call: -; cdr3_aa: CSVVIRGGNTEAFF
v_call: TRBV5-4; j_call: TRBJ1-1; d_call: -; cdr3_aa: CASSLGGGRSTEAFF
v_call: TRBV3-1/TRBV3-2; j_call: TRBJ2-3; d_call: TRBD2; cdr3_aa: CASSPEVQRDTDTQYF